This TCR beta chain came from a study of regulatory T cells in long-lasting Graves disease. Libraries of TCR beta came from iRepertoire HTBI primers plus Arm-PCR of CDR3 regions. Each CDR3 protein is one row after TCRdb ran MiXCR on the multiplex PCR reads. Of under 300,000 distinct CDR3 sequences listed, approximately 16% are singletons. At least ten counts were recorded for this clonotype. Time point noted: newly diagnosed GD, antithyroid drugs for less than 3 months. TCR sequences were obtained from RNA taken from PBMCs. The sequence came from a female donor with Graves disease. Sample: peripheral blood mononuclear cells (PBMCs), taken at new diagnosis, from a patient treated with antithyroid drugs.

The CDR3 DNA reads TGTGCCAGCACCGAGATAGGGGGCAAAGAGACCCAGTACTTC. Its translation is CASTEIGGKETQYF. The V call is TRBV7-2, the J call TRBJ2-5, with 7 bases matching TRBD1. This CDR3 has 14 amino acids. V lost 7 bases and J lost 3; bases outside the gene matches: 8. The V gene's germline CDR1 is SGHTA and CDR2 FQGNSA.